This is a list of T cell receptor beta chains from one sample in a study of blood T cell repertoires in COVID-19. Data came from immunoSEQ multiplex PCR; TCRdb stores just in-frame clones and leaves some out. The sample holds roughly 190,000 clones, 90% seen once. Sequenced material: peripheral blood. The receptors were gathered from a man in his fifties or sixties with acute or convalescent COVID-19. Each CDR3 is given with its conserved first and last residue. A D gene is named only where the DNA matches it firmly. Size tells how often a clone was seen (once, few, many) or the class of an expanded clone, and some rows leave it out.

TRBD1	.	TRBV19	TRBJ1-5	CASTQGDQPQHF	TGTGCCAGTACTCAGGGGGATCAGCCCCAGCATTTT
TRBD1	few	TRBV7-2	TRBJ2-7	CASSLGQGVYEQYF	TGTGCCAGCAGCTTAGGACAGGGAGTCTACGAGCAGTACTTC
.	once	TRBV18	TRBJ2-7	CASSQRDAYEQYF	TGTGCCAGCTCACAACGAGATGCGTACGAGCAGTACTTC
.	.	TRBV19	TRBJ2-7	CASTKDYDSYEQYF	TGTGCCAGTACCAAGGACTATGACTCCTACGAGCAGTACTTC
TRBD2	.	TRBV5-4	TRBJ2-7	CASSLGGGRPYEQYF	TGTGCCAGCAGCTTGGGGGGCGGGAGGCCCTACGAGCAGTACTTC
TRBD1	.	TRBV27	TRBJ1-5	CASSLTGNQPQHF	TGTGCCAGCAGTCTGACAGGGAACCAGCCCCAGCATTTT
.	once	TRBV4-2	TRBJ2-1	CASSPQGGVTYNEQFF	TGTGCCAGCAGCCCCCAGGGCGGGGTAACCTACAATGAGCAGTTCTTC
TRBD2	.	TRBV27	TRBJ2-1	CASTKLSSGSYNEQFF	TGTGCCAGCACTAAATTGTCTAGCGGCTCCTACAATGAGCAGTTCTTC
.	.	TRBV28	TRBJ2-2	CASSLWGGANTGELFF	TGTGCCAGCAGTTTATGGGGAGGCGCGAACACCGGGGAGCTGTTTTTT
TRBD1	.	TRBV27	TRBJ2-4	CASGARQGIGNIQYF	TGTGCCAGCGGCGCTCGACAGGGAATAGGAAACATTCAGTACTTC
TRBD1	.	TRBV19	TRBJ2-4	CASSMDRAGQNIQYF	TGTGCCAGTAGCATGGACAGGGCCGGACAAAACATTCAGTACTTC
.	.	TRBV7-8	TRBJ2-3	CASSLAPQASDTDTQYF	TGTGCCAGCAGCTTAGCCCCCCAAGCGAGCGACACAGATACGCAGTATTTT
.	once	TRBV28	TRBJ1-5	CASSGPLRGANQPQHF	TGTGCCAGCAGTGGACCTCTACGGGGGGCCAATCAGCCCCAGCATTTT
.	.	TRBV6-2/TRBV6-3	TRBJ1-5	CASSSREPNQPQHF	TGTGCCAGCAGCTCCCGTGAGCCGAATCAGCCCCAGCATTTT
.	.	TRBV19	TRBJ1-1	CASSTLRTAYTEAFF	TGTGCCAGTAGTACCCTCCGGACAGCTTACACTGAAGCTTTCTTT
TRBD1	.	TRBV3-1/TRBV3-2	TRBJ1-1	CASSHEDRVGAFF	TGTGCCAGCAGCCACGAGGACAGGGTCGGAGCTTTCTTT
TRBD1	.	TRBV11-2	TRBJ2-1	CASSSVGTGRNNEQFF	TGTGCCAGCAGCTCCGTCGGGACAGGGCGCAACAATGAGCAGTTCTTC
.	.	TRBV27	TRBJ1-2	CASSLSGTGGYTF	TGTGCCAGCAGTTTATCCGGGACTGGGGGCTACACCTTC
.	.	TRBV27	TRBJ2-5	CASSPYLAGLETQYF	TGTGCCAGCAGTCCATACCTGGCGGGGTTGGAGACCCAGTACTTC
TRBD1	.	TRBV5-6	TRBJ2-5	CASSSPRVRQGSLETQYF	TGTGCCAGCAGCTCGCCCCGAGTTAGACAGGGTTCATTGGAGACCCAGTACTTC
TRBD2	once	TRBV3-1/TRBV3-2	TRBJ2-1	CASSQVTSGRNHEQFF	TGTGCCAGCAGCCAAGTTACTAGCGGGAGGAATCATGAGCAGTTCTTC
TRBD1	.	TRBV7-6	TRBJ1-1	CASSLTGGNTEAFF	TGTGCCAGCAGCTTGACAGGGGGGAACACTGAAGCTTTCTTT
TRBD1	.	TRBV3-1/TRBV3-2	TRBJ1-2	CASSQDYRGLGGYTF	TGTGCCAGCAGCCAAGATTACAGGGGGCTTGGTGGCTACACCTTC
TRBD2	.	TRBV27	TRBJ2-3	CASSSGTSGFSDTQYF	TGTGCCAGCAGTTCCGGGACTAGCGGGTTTTCAGATACGCAGTATTTT
.	.	TRBV4-3	TRBJ1-2	CASSQEVGLNYGYTF	TGCGCCAGCAGCCAAGAGGTCGGTCTTAACTATGGCTACACCTTC
TRBD2	.	TRBV4-2	TRBJ2-5	CASSPYSGGFQETQYF	TGTGCCAGCAGCCCCTATAGCGGGGGCTTCCAAGAGACCCAGTACTTC
.	few	TRBV7-9	TRBJ1-4	CASSRARGDSFNEKLFF	TGTGCCAGCAGCCGGGCGCGGGGGGACTCCTTTAATGAAAAACTGTTTTTT
.	.	TRBV19	TRBJ1-1	CASSIAGGAEAFF	TGTGCCAGTAGTATAGCCGGGGGTGCTGAAGCTTTCTTT
TRBD2	.	TRBV2	TRBJ2-6	CASSEALLAGAGANVLTF	TGTGCCAGCAGTGAAGCTCTTCTAGCGGGAGCTGGGGCCAACGTCCTGACTTTC
.	.	TRBV12-3/TRBV12-4	TRBJ2-5	CASRAQETQYF	TGTGCCAGCAGGGCACAAGAGACCCAGTACTTC
.	.	TRBV6-2/TRBV6-3	TRBJ2-1	CASRPSDRYNEQFF	TGTGCCAGCAGGCCTAGCGACCGATACAATGAGCAGTTCTTC
.	.	TRBV11-2	TRBJ2-4	CASSLSTGGVAKNIQYF	TGTGCCAGCAGCCTCTCGACGGGGGGCGTTGCCAAAAACATTCAGTACTTC
TRBD1	.	TRBV7-9	TRBJ1-6	CASSYAGTGGIASPLHF	TGTGCCAGCAGCTACGCCGGGACAGGGGGGATTGCTTCACCCCTCCACTTT
TRBD1	.	TRBV18	TRBJ2-5	CASSPTPTGQETQYF	TGTGCCAGCTCACCAACCCCGACAGGGCAAGAGACCCAGTACTTC
.	.	TRBV6-1	TRBJ2-7	CASSEAGTTGIAYEQYF	TGTGCCAGCAGTGAGGCAGGCACAACGGGGATTGCCTACGAGCAGTACTTC
.	.	TRBV7-3	TRBJ2-2	CASRLNHGELFF	TGTGCCAGCAGACTGAATCACGGGGAGCTGTTTTTT
.	few	TRBV7-2	TRBJ2-7	CASSLGRAGYEQYF	TGTGCCAGCAGCTTAGGGAGGGCCGGCTACGAGCAGTACTTC
TRBD2	.	TRBV6-6	TRBJ2-1	CASSLLAGTYNEQFF	TGTGCCAGCAGTCTACTAGCGGGAACCTACAATGAGCAGTTCTTC
TRBD1	.	TRBV12-3/TRBV12-4	TRBJ2-7	CASSYDRGLYF	TGTGCCAGCAGTTACGACAGGGGGCTGTACTTC
.	.	TRBV2	TRBJ2-7	CASTPDSNYEQYF	TGTGCCAGCACCCCGGACAGCAACTACGAGCAGTACTTC
TRBD2	.	TRBV30	TRBJ2-3	CAWSPGLADTDTQYF	TGTGCCTGGAGCCCCGGACTAGCGGACACAGATACGCAGTATTTT
.	.	TRBV19	TRBJ2-5	CASSMDSQETQYF	TGTGCCAGTAGTATGGACTCGCAAGAGACCCAGTACTTC
.	.	TRBV29-1	TRBJ2-5	CSVETTAGEETQYF	TGCAGCGTTGAGACAACGGCAGGGGAAGAGACCCAGTACTTC